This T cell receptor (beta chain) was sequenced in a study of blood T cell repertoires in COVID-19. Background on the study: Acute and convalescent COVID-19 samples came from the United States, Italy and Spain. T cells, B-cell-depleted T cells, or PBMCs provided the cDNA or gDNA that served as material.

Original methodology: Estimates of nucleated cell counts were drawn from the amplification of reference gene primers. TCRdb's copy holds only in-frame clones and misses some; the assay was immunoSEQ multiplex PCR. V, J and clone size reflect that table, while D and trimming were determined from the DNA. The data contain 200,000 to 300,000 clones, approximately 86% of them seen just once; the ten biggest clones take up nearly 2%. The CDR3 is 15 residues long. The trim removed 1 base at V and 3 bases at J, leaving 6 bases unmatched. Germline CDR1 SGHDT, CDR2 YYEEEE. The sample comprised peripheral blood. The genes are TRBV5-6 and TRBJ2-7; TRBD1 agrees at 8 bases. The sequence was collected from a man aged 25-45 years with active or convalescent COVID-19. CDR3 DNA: TGTGCCAGCAGCTTGAACGGACAGGGATACTACGAGCAGTACTTC. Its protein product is CASSLNGQGYYEQYF.